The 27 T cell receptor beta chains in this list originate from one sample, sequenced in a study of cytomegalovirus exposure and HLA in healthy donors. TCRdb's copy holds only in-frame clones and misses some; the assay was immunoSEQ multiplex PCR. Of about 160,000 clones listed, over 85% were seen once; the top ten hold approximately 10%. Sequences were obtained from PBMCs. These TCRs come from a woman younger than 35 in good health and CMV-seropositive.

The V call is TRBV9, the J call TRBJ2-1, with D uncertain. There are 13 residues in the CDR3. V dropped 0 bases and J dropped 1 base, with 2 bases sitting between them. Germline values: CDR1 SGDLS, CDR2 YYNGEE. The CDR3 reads CASSVASYNEQFF. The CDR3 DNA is TGTGCCAGCAGCGTAGCTTCCTACAATGAGCAGTTCTTC.

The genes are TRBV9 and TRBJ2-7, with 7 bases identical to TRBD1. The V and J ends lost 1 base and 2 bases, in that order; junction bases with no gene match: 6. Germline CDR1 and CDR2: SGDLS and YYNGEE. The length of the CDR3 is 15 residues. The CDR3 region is CASSVTTGATYEQYF. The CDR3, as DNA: TGTGCCAGCAGCGTAACTACAGGGGCTACCTACGAGCAGTACTTC. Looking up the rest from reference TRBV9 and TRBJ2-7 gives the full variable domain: DSGVTQTPKHLITATGQRVTLRCSPRSGDLSVYWYQQSLDQGLQFLIQYYNGEERAKGNILERFSAQQFPDLHSELNLSSLELGDSALYFCASSVTTGATYEQYFGPGTRLTVT.

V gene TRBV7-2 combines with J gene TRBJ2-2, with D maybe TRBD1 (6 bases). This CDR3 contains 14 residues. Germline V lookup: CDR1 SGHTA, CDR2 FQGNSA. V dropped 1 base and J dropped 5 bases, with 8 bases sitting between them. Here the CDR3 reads CASSLDGQTGELFF. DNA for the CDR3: TGTGCCAGCAGCTTAGACGGACAGACCGGGGAGCTGTTTTTT.

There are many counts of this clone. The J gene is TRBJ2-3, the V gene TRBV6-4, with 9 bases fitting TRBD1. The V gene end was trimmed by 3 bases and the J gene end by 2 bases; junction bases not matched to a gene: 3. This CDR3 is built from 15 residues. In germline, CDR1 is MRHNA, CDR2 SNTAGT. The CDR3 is CASSEGQGHTDTQYF. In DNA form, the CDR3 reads TGTGCCAGCAGTGAGGGACAGGGACACACAGATACGCAGTATTTT.

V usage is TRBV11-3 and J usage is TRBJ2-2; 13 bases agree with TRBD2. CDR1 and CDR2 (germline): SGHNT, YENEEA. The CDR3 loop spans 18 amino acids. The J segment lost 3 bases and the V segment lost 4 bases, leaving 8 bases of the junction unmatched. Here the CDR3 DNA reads TGTGCCAGCAGCTCCTCCGTTGGACTAGCGGGAGACACCGGGGAGCTGTTTTTT. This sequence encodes CASSSSVGLAGDTGELFF.

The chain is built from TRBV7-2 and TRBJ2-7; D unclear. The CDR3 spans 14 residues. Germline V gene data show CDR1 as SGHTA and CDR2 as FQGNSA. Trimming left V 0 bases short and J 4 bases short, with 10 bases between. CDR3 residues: CASSLAQTSYEQYF. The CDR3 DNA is TGTGCCAGCAGCTTAGCACAGACCTCTTACGAGCAGTACTTC.

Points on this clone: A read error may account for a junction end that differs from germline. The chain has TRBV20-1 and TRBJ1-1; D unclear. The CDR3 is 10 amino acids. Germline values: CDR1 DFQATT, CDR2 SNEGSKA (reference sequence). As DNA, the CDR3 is TGCAGTGCTAGAATTCCTGCCCGGGTCTTT. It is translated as CSARIPARVF.

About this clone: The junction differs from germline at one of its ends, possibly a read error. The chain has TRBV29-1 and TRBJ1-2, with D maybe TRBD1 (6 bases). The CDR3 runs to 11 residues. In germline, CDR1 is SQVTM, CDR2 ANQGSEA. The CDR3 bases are TGCAGCGTCGAAGGACAGCATGGCTACACCTTC. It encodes CSVEGQHGYTF. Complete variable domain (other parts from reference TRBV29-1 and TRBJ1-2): SAVISQKPSRDICQRGTSLTIQCQVDSQVTMMFWYRQQPGQSLTLIATANQGSEATYESGFVIDKFPISRPNLTFSTLTVSNMSPEDSSIYLCSVEGQHGYTFGSGTRLTVV.

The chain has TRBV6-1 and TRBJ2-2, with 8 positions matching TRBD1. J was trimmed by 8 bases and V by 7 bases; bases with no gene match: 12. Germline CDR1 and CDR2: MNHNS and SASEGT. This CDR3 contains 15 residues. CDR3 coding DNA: TGTGCCAGCATTCTATTCCAGGGGGCGTCTGGGGAGCTGTTTTTT. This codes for CASILFQGASGELFF.

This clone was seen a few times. Here the CDR3 reads CASSRDRRTEAFF. For the CDR3, the DNA is TGTGCCAGCAGCCGCGACAGGCGGACTGAAGCTTTCTTT. V is TRBV13 and J is TRBJ1-1; a weak D match, TRBD1 (6 bases). The CDR3 has 13 amino acids. The germline gives CDR1 PRHDT, CDR2 FYEKMQ (reference sequence). Deletions cut 5 bases from V and 5 bases from J, with 12 bases between. The whole variable domain, remainder taken from reference TRBV13 and TRBJ1-1, is AAGVIQSPRHLIKEKRETATLKCYPIPRHDTVYWYQQGPGQDPQFLISFYEKMQSDKGSIPDRFSAQQFSDYHSELNMSSLELGDSALYFCASSRDRRTEAFFGQGTRLTVV.

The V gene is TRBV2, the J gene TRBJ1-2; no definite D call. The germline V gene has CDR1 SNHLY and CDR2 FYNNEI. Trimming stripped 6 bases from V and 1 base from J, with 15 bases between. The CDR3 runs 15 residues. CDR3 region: CASSGSGDLNYGYTF. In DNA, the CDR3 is TGTGCCAGCAGCGGTAGCGGGGATCTTAACTATGGCTACACCTTC.

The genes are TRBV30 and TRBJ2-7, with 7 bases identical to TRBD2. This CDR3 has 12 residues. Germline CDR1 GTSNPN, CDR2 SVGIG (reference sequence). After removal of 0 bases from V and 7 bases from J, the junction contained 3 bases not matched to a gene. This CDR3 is CAWSVSSGEQYF. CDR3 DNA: TGTGCCTGGAGTGTGTCTAGCGGTGAGCAGTACTTC.

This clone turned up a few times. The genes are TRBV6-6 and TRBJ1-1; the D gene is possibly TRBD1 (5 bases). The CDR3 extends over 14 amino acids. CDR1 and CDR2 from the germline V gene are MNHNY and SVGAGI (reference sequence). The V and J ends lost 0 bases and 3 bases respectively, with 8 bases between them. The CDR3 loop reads CASSYSEGDTEAFF. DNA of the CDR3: TGTGCCAGCAGTTACTCAGAAGGGGACACTGAAGCTTTCTTT.

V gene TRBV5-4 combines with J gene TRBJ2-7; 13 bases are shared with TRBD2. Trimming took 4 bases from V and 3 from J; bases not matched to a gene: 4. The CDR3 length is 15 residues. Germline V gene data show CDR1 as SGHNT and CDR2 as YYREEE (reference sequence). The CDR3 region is CASSRRTSGSYEQYF. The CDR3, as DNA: TGTGCCAGCAGCCGAAGGACTAGCGGGAGCTACGAGCAGTACTTC.

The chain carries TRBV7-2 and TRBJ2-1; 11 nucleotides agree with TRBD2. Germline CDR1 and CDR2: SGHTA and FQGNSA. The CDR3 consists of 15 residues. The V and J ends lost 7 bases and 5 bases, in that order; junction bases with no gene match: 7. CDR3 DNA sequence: TGTGCCAGCACCCGAGGACTAGCGGGTCACAATGAGCAGTTCTTC. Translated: CASTRGLAGHNEQFF.

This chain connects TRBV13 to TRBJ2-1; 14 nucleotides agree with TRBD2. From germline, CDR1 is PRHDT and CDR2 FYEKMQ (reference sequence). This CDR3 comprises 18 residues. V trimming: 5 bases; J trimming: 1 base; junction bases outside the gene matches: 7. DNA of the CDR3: TGTGCCAGCAGCCAGGGGACTAGCGGGAGAGGGTCCTACAATGAGCAGTTCTTC. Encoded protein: CASSQGTSGRGSYNEQFF.

The CDR3 region is CASSRAGQGDTQYF. Here the CDR3 DNA reads TGTGCCAGCAGTCGAGCTGGACAGGGGGATACGCAGTATTTT. This chain joins TRBV28 and TRBJ2-3; 9 bases are a match to TRBD1. The CDR3 consists of 14 residues. Per the germline V gene, CDR1 is MDHEN and CDR2 is SYDVKM. Germline trimming cut 5 bases from V and 6 bases from J; bases unmatched to any gene: 6. Supplemented by reference TRBV28 and TRBJ2-3, the full variable domain reads DVKVTQSSRYLVKRTGEKVFLECVQDMDHENMFWYRQDPGLGLRLIYFSYDVKMKEKGDIPEGYSVSREKKERFSLILESASTNQTSMYLCASSRAGQGDTQYFGPGTRLTVL.

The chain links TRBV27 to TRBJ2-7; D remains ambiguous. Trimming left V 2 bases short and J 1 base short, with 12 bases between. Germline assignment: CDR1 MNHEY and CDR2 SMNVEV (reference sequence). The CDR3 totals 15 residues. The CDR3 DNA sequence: TGTGCCAGCAGTTTACTGCCTTCGAGTTCCTACGAGCAGTACTTC. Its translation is CASSLLPSSSYEQYF.

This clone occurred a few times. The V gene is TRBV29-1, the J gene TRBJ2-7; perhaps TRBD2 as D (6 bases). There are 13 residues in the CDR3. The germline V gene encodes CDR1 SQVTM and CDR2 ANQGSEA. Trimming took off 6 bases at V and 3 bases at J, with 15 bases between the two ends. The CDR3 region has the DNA TGCAGCGTCACGGATCGGGAGATCTACGAGCAGTACTTC. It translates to CSVTDREIYEQYF.

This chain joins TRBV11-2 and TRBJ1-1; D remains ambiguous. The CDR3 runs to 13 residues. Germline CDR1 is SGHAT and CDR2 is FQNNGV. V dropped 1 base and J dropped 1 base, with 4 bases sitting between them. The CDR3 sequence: CASSLGGNTEAFF. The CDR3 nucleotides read TGTGCCAGCAGCTTAGGAGGGAACACTGAAGCTTTCTTT.

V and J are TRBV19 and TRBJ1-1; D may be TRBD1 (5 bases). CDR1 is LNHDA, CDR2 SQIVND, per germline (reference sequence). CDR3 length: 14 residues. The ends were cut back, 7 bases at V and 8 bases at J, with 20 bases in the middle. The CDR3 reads CASNPGAGFGEAFF. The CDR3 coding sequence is TGTGCCAGTAATCCCGGGGCGGGGTTTGGCGAAGCTTTCTTT. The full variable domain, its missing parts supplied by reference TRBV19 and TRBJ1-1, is DGGITQSPKYLFRKEGQNVTLSCEQNLNHDAMYWYRQDPGQGLRLIYYSQIVNDFQKGDIAEGYSVSREKKESFPLTVTSAQKNPTAFYLCASNPGAGFGEAFFGQGTRLTVV.

CDR3 region: CASFPTAGKTARAGRTNEKLFF. CDR3 in DNA: TGTGCCAGCTTTCCCACTGCGGGTAAGACAGCCCGCGCGGGGAGAACTAATGAAAAACTGTTTTTT. This chain joins TRBV28 and TRBJ1-4, with D possibly being TRBD1 (5 bases). This CDR3 has 22 amino acids. Trimming took off 8 bases at V and 1 base at J, with 35 bases between the two ends. Per germline, CDR1 MDHEN and CDR2 SYDVKM. Full variable domain (outside the CDR3, taken from reference TRBV28 and TRBJ1-4): DVKVTQSSRYLVKRTGEKVFLECVQDMDHENMFWYRQDPGLGLRLIYFSYDVKMKEKGDIPEGYSVSREKKERFSLILESASTNQTSMYLCASFPTAGKTARAGRTNEKLFFGSGTQLSVL.

CDR3 DNA sequence: TGTGCCAGTAGGGAGCGGGCGAGGTTGGGGACCGGGGAGCTGTTTTTT. Its protein is CASRERARLGTGELFF. This rearrangement joins TRBV19 to TRBJ2-2; tentative D call: TRBD2 (6 bases). Germline CDR1 is LNHDA and CDR2 is SQIVND (reference sequence). The CDR3 has 16 residues. V shed 6 bases and J shed 5 bases, with 19 bases lying between them.

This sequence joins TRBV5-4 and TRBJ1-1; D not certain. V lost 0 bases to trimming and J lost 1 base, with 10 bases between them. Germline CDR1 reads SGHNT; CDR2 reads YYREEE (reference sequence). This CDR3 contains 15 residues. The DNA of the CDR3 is TGTGCCAGCAGCTTGGAAGGAGGCCCGAACACTGAAGCTTTCTTT. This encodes CASSLEGGPNTEAFF.

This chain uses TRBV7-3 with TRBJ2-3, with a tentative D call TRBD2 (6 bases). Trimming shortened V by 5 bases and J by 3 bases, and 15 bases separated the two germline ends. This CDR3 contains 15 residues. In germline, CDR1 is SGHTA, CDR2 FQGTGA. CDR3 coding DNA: TGTGCCAGCAGCCCTCCGGGGGTCGGGACAGATACGCAGTATTTT. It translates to CASSPPGVGTDTQYF.

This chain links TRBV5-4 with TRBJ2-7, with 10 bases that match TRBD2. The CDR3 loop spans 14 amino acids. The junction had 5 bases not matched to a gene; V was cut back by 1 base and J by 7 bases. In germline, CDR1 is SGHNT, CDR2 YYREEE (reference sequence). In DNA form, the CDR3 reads TGTGCCAGCAGCTTGACTAGCGGGAAAGCTGAGCAGTACTTC. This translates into CASSLTSGKAEQYF.

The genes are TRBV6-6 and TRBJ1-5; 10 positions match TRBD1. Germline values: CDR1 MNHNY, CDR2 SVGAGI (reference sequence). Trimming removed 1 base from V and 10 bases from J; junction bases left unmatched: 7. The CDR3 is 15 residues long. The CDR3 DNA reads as TGTGCCAGCAGTTACTGGGACAGGGGCTCTGACCCCCAGCATTTT. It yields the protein CASSYWDRGSDPQHF.